Each of the 5 T cell receptor beta chains below was sequenced from the same sample in a study of blood T cell repertoires in COVID-19. Profiling relied on immunoSEQ multiplex PCR, and the TCRdb table lists in-frame clones only, not all of them. The sample lists 190,000 or so clones, roughly 89% seen once, with roughly 0.9% in the top ten. What was sequenced was peripheral blood. Every receptor here comes from a woman aged 18-29 years who had recovered from COVID-19.

This clone was detected only once. The rearrangement uses TRBV20-1 and TRBJ2-3; 8 nucleotides line up with TRBD2. V dropped 3 bases and J dropped 0; count of bases not matched to a gene: 5. The length of the CDR3 is 15 residues. Germline V gene sequence: CDR1 DFQATT, CDR2 SNEGSKA (reference sequence). The CDR3 sequence is CSASLASGSTDTQYF. The CDR3 nucleotides are TGCAGTGCTAGTCTTGCTAGCGGGAGCACAGATACGCAGTATTTT.

The V gene is TRBV20-1, the J gene TRBJ2-5, with D perhaps TRBD2 (5 bases). This CDR3 is built from 13 residues. The V gene's germline CDR1 is DFQATT and CDR2 SNEGSKA (reference sequence). The ends were cut back, 3 bases at V and 5 bases at J, with 13 bases in the middle. This chain's CDR3 is CSASTGSAETQYF. The CDR3 bases are TGCAGTGCTAGTACGGGAAGCGCCGAGACCCAGTACTTC.

V and J are TRBV7-3 and TRBJ2-3; no reliable D call. V gave up 1 base and J gave up 2 bases, with 7 bases separating them. This CDR3 region has 14 residues. Germline CDR1 and CDR2: SGHTA and FQGTGA. The CDR3 bases are TGTGCCAGCAGCTTAAGGGCGTTCACAGATACGCAGTATTTT. The encoded protein is CASSLRAFTDTQYF.

The chain uses TRBV7-8 and TRBJ1-5, with 10 bases lining up with TRBD1. After removal of 5 bases from V and 1 base from J, the junction contained 8 bases not matched to a gene. Germline V gene sequence: CDR1 SGHVS, CDR2 FQNEAQ. This CDR3 contains 17 residues. CDR3 DNA sequence: TGTGCCAGCAGCCACGGTGGACAGGGGGACAGCAATCAGCCCCAGCATTTT. Translated, it gives CASSHGGQGDSNQPQHF.

The V gene is TRBV10-3, the J gene TRBJ2-1, with 11 bases aligning to TRBD1. The CDR3 consists of 15 residues. The trim removed 6 bases at V and 9 bases at J, leaving 10 bases unmatched. Germline V gives CDR1 ENHRY, CDR2 SYGVKD. The CDR3: CAISAGTGGSGEQFF. CDR3 coding DNA: TGTGCCATCAGCGCCGGGACAGGGGGTTCCGGTGAGCAGTTCTTC.